This TCR beta chain derives from a study of blood T cell repertoires in COVID-19 (TCRdb year 2020). Background for the entire study: Collaborator samples came from the United States, Italy and Spain and covered acute and convalescent phases of COVID-19. The material from the prospective study consisted of cDNA or gDNA derived from T cells, B-cell-depleted T cells, or PBMCs. Subjects who had been exposed to COVID-19, were actively infected with it, or had recovered from it provided the deeply sampled blood TCRbeta repertoires that made up the dataset. The repertoires were released in a freely available public database intended as a resource for research on the immune response to SARS-CoV-2. The samples were drawn from two sources: the first 160 participants of the ongoing ImmuneRACE study, and some 1,300 subjects contributed by 6 global collaborators. Nearly every sample came with metadata listing a de-identified subject ID, COVID-19 status, age in years and sex. Where available, HLA class I and class II types were taken from metadata supplied by the sample provider and were not determined by assay-based typing.

This clone is a singleton in its sample. The antigen it binds to is not known. Per-base quality was not reported, and no clone a single base away is much larger than it. The full study reports these points: Clinical and demographic metadata were provided uncurated, with the amount varying by source and participant.

Trimming at the junction amounts to 2 bases on V and 4 bases on J, and the germline ends lie 18 bases apart. The CDR3 sequence holds 18 residues, the cysteine and phenylalanine included. Of the read, only the CDR3 DNA is kept; its 54 bases are in frame from base 1. The germline V gene gives CDR1 as SGHTA and CDR2 as FQGTGA. The immunoSEQ Assay, a bias-controlled multiplex PCR, was used to amplify TCRbeta CDR3 regions from genomic DNA. In the paper's pipeline: The number of nucleated cells in each sample was estimated from the amplification of reference gene primers within the assay. Sequence reads were collapsed and filtered to measure the absolute abundance of every unique TCRbeta CDR3 rearrangement. For each sample, productive Simpson clonality was calculated as the square root of Simpson's diversity index across productive rearrangements. The clones in this table, taken by TCRdb from immuneACCESS, are in-frame only. Not every clone is retained; where verified, under half of the shortfall comes from an unresolved V gene, and the cause of the rest is unknown. That table is the source of V, J and clone size, and D and trimming were worked out from the DNA. The sample yields about 140,000 clones; about nine tenths were counted once. Approximately 11% of the sample rests with the top ten.

The collaborating institutions used their own protocols to collect whole blood in K2EDTA tubes. For TCRbeta analysis, collaborators shipped samples in one of three forms: frozen whole blood, isolated PBMCs, or DNA extracted from either of those sample types. Source material: peripheral blood. The receptor was derived from a woman of 80 years or more with acute or convalescent COVID-19. The chain is encoded by TRBV7-3 joined to TRBJ2-6; perhaps TRBD1 is the D gene, with 7 bases matching. The encoded CDR3 is CASSLGGGAFFGANVLTF. The nucleotide sequence is TGTGCCAGCAGCTTAGGAGGGGGCGCCTTCTTCGGGGCCAACGTCCTGACTTTC. The entire variable domain, with the stretches around the CDR3 drawn from the reference TRBV7-3 and TRBJ2-6 proteins, is GAGVSQTPSNKVTEKGKYVELRCDPISGHTALYWYRQSLGQGPEFLIYFQGTGAADDSGLPNDRFFAVRPEGSVSTLKIQRTERGDSAVYLCASSLGGGAFFGANVLTFGAGSRLTVL.